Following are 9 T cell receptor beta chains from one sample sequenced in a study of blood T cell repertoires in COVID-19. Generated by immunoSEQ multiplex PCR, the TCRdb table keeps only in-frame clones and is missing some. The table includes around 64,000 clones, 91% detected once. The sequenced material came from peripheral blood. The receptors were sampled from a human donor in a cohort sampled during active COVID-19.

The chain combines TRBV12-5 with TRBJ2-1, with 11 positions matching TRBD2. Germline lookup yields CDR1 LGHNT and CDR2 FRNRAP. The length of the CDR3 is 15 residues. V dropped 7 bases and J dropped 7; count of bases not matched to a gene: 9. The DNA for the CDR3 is TGTGCTAGTGCTCTAGCGGGAGGAATGAGGAATGAGCAGTTCTTC. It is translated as CASALAGGMRNEQFF.

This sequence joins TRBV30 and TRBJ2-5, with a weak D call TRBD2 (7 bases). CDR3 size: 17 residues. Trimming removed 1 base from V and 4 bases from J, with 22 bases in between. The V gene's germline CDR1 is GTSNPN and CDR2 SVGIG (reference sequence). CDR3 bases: TGTGCCTGGAGTGGGGGGGACCAGGGGAGGGTGCGAGAGACCCAGTACTTC. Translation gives CAWSGGDQGRVRETQYF.

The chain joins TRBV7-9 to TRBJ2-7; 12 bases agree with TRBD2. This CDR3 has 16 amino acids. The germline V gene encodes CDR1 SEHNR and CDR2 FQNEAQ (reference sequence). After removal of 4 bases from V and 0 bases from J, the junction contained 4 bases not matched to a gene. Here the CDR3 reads CASSSLTSGSSYEQYF. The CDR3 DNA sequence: TGTGCCAGCAGCTCCCTGACTAGCGGGAGCTCCTACGAGCAGTACTTC.

Here the CDR3 reads CASSDDLAGAKFF. Written as DNA, the CDR3 is TGTGCCAGCAGCGATGATCTAGCGGGAGCTAAGTTCTTC. The chain has TRBV5-5 and TRBJ2-1; 10 bases are a match to TRBD2. Germline CDR1 reads SGHKS; CDR2 reads YYEKEE (reference sequence). This CDR3 is 13 amino acids long. With 4 bases clipped from V and 14 bases from J, the junction kept 9 bases outside the gene matches.

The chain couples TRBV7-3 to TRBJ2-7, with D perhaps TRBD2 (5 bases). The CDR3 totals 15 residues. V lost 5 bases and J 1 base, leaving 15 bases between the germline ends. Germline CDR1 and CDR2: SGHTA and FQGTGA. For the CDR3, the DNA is TGTGCCAGCAGCCGTGGGAGTACCGAATCCTACGAGCAGTACTTC. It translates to CASSRGSTESYEQYF.

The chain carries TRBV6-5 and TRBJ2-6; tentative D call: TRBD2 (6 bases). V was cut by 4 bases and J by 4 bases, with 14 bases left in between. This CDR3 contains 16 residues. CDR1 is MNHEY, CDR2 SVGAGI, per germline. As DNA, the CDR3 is TGTGCCAGCAGTTTAGGCGGGGCAGGGGGGGCCAACGTCCTGACTTTC. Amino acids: CASSLGGAGGANVLTF.

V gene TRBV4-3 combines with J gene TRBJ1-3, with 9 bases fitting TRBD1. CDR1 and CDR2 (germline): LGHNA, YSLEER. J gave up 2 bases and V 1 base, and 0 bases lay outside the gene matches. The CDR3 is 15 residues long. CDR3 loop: CASSQGTGAGNTIYF. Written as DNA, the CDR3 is TGCGCCAGCAGCCAAGGGACAGGGGCTGGAAACACCATATATTTT.

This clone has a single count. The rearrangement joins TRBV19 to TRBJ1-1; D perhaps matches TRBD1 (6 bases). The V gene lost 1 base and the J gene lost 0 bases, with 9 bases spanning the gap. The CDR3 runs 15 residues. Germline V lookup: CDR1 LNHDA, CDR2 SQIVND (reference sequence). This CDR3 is CASSIAGTMNTEAFF. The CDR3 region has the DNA TGTGCCAGTAGTATAGCTGGGACAATGAACACTGAAGCTTTCTTT.

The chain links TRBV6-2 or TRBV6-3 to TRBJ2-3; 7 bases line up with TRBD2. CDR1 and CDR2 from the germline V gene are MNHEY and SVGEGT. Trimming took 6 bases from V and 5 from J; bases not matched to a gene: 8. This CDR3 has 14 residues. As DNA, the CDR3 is TGTGCCAGCAGGCCTCTTGCGGGGGAAGATACGCAGTATTTT. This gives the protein CASRPLAGEDTQYF.